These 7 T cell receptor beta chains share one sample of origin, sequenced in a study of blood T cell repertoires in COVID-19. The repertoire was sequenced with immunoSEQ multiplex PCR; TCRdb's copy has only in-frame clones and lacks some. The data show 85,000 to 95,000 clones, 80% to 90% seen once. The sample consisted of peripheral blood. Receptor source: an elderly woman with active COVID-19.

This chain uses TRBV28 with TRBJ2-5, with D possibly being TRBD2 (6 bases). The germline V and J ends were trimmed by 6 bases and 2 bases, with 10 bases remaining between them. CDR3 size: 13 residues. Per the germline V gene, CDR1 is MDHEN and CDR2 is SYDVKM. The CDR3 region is CASRVGGQETQYF. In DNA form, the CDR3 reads TGTGCCAGCAGAGTGGGGGGACAAGAGACCCAGTACTTC.

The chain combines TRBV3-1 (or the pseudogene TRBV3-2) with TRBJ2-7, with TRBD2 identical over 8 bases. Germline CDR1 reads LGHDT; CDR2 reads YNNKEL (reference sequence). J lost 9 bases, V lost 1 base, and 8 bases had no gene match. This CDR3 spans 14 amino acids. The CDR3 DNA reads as TGTGCCAGCAGCCAAGGAGCGGGGGCGGCGTGGCAGTACTTC. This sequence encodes CASSQGAGAAWQYF.

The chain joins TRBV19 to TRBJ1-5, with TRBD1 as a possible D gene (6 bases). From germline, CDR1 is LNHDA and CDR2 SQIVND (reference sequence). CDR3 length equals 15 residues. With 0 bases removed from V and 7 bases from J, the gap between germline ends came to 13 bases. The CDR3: CASSIEGTFSQPQHF. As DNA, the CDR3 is TGTGCCAGTAGTATAGAAGGGACATTCAGCCAGCCCCAGCATTTT.

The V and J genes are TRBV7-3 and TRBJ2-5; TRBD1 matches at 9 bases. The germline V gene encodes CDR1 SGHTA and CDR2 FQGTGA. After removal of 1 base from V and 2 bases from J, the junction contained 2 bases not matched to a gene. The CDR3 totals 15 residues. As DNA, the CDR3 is TGTGCCAGCAGCTTAATTGGGACAGGGCAAGAGACCCAGTACTTC. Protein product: CASSLIGTGQETQYF.

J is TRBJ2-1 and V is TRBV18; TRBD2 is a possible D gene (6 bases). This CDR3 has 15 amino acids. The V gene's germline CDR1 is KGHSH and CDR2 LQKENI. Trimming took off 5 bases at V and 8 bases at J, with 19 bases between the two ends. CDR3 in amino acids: CASSATAGPWDEQFF. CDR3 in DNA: TGTGCCAGCTCAGCAACGGCGGGACCCTGGGATGAGCAGTTCTTC.

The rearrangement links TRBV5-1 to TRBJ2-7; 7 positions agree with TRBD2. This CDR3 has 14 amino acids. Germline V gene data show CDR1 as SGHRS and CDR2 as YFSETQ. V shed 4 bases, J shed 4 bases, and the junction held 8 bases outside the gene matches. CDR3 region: CASSEPSGEYEQYF. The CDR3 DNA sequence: TGCGCCAGCAGCGAACCAAGCGGGGAGTACGAGCAGTACTTC.

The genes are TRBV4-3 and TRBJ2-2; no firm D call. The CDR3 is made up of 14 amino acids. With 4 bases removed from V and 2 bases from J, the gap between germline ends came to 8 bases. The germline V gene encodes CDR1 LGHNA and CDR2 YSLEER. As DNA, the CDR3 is TGCGCCAGCAGCCTTCTATCCAACACCGGGGAGCTGTTTTTT. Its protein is CASSLLSNTGELFF.